A selection of T cell receptor beta chains follows, all from one sample in a study of graft-versus-host responses after intestinal transplantation. No antigens are known for them. Libraries were prepared by immunoSEQ multiplex PCR; TCRdb keeps only in-frame clonotypes and omits some of them. The sample lists 90,000 or so clones; approximately 80% were seen once. Sequenced here: unstimulated CD4+ T cells sorted from spleen or lymph node cells, sampled before intestinal transplant. All receptors come from a human donor who received an intestinal transplant. Each CDR3 is given with its conserved first and last residue.

TRBV9,TRBJ2-3,15,CASTHGTSGTDTQYF
TRBV11-1,TRBJ2-7,13,CASSLELVNEQYF
TRBV5-1,TRBJ1-1,14,CASSSTGESTEAFF
TRBV2,TRBJ2-6,19,CASSQRTGGAVTGANVLTF
TRBV29-1,TRBJ2-7,12,CSVAGDNYEQYF
TRBV4-1,TRBJ1-2,14,CASSQGGGLYGYTF
TRBV2,TRBJ1-2,13,CASSNRGHYGYTF
TRBV7-6,TRBJ1-3,15,CASSPFQGPGNTIYF
TRBV11-2,TRBJ2-1,18,CASSLVAGTSSKVGEQFF
TRBV5-6,TRBJ2-1,13,CASSPNDRDEQFF
TRBV5-1,TRBJ2-1,14,CASTTSGPYNEQFF
TRBV6-1,TRBJ2-2,16,CASSAQPGANTGELFF
TRBV4-1,TRBJ2-7,16,CASSQALSQGAYEQYF
TRBV11-2,TRBJ2-7,17,CASSLVQASGSPYEQYF
TRBV6-1,TRBJ1-1,15,CASNEGKQTNTEAFF
TRBV2,TRBJ1-5,13,CASSFWANQPQHF
TRBV6-1,TRBJ1-6,13,CATSDRWGSPLHF
TRBV7-4,TRBJ1-6,19,CASSFLCIGQGSYNSPLHF
TRBV7-2,TRBJ1-4,14,CASSLGQGAEKLFF
TRBV18,TRBJ1-6,17,CASSFTGTGGHNSPLHF
TRBV6-6,TRBJ2-7,15,CASSYLGRGKGEQYF
TRBV5-6,TRBJ1-2,15,CASSGGSGTGYGYTF
TRBV6-5,TRBJ2-5,14,CASSEIAVGETQYF
TRBV29-1,TRBJ2-2,14,CSAGGRASTGELFF
TRBV7-6,TRBJ2-7,15,CASSILAGAGYEQYF
TRBV14,TRBJ2-7,14,CASSLSRGSYEQYF
TRBV18,TRBJ1-5,16,CASSASDRDRNQPQHF
TRBV18,TRBJ2-1,17,CASSRTSGSVPYNEQFF
TRBV6-6,TRBJ2-1,13,CASRLQGRDEQFF
TRBV10-2,TRBJ2-7,15,CASSDPPTGTYEQYF
TRBV7-9,TRBJ1-3,15,CASSPRQLSGNTIYF